Presented here are 18 T cell receptor beta chains from one specimen sequenced in a study of a mutant IDH1 vaccine in newly diagnosed glioma. Clones were read by immunoSEQ multiplex PCR, and TCRdb kept only the in-frame ones, dropping some. This table holds about 32,000 clones, 78% found once. These receptors have no identified antigens. Regarding time point: week 11, during vaccination. Vaccination comprised doses that each held 300 ug of mutant IDH1 20-mer peptide, plus topical imiquimod. The sample was PBMCs, taken from a glioma patient whose treatment included an IDH1 peptide vaccine. These receptors originate from a man aged 25 to 45 with glioma.

The rearrangement joins TRBV7-9 to TRBJ2-4; a weak D match, TRBD2 (6 bases). The CDR3 has 13 amino acids. V was shortened by 3 bases and J by 6 bases, with 9 bases between the two germline ends. In germline, CDR1 is SEHNR, CDR2 FQNEAQ (reference sequence). The CDR3 loop is CASSLGGPNIQYF. The CDR3 DNA is TGTGCCAGCAGCTTGGGGGGTCCAAACATTCAGTACTTC.

This rearrangement joins TRBV19 to TRBJ1-1; D may be TRBD1 (5 bases). Germline CDR1 LNHDA, CDR2 SQIVND (reference sequence). CDR3 size: 11 residues. V was cut by 9 bases and J by 3 bases, with 8 bases left in between. The CDR3 is CASGGYTEAFF. The CDR3 nucleotides read TGTGCCAGCGGGGGTTACACTGAAGCTTTCTTT.

The J gene is TRBJ2-1, the V gene TRBV19, with TRBD2 identical over 11 bases. Germline V gene lookup returns CDR1 LNHDA and CDR2 SQIVND (reference sequence). Trimming took 3 bases from V and 6 from J; bases not matched to a gene: 7. The CDR3 contains 16 residues. The CDR3 nucleotides are TGTGCCAGTAGTATCCTAGCGGGAGGAGTACGCAATGAGCAGTTCTTC. This translates into CASSILAGGVRNEQFF.

This chain connects TRBV12-5 to TRBJ1-5, with TRBD1 matching 7 bases. The CDR3 is 15 residues long. The trim removed 1 base at V and 7 bases at J, leaving 7 bases unmatched. Germline values: CDR1 LGHNT, CDR2 FRNRAP. The CDR3 spells CASGLAQGLWQPQHF. In DNA, the CDR3 is TGTGCTAGTGGTTTGGCACAGGGGCTCTGGCAGCCCCAGCATTTT.

J is TRBJ1-4 and V is TRBV6-5; D possibly corresponds to TRBD1 (6 bases). V lost 6 bases and J lost 4, with 15 bases in between. This CDR3 region has 15 residues. Germline CDR1 is MNHEY and CDR2 is SVGAGI. The CDR3 is CASRGYRAINEKLFF. In nucleotides, the CDR3 is TGTGCCAGCAGGGGATACAGGGCCATTAATGAAAAACTGTTTTTT.

The chain has TRBV5-1 and TRBJ2-1, with 11 bases aligning to TRBD2. Germline assignment: CDR1 SGHRS and CDR2 YFSETQ. Unmatched junction bases numbered 3, after V lost 0 bases and J lost 7 bases. The CDR3 sequence is 15 residues long. Here the CDR3 reads CASSLGASGGNEQFF. The CDR3 region has the DNA TGCGCCAGCAGCTTGGGTGCTAGCGGGGGGAATGAGCAGTTCTTC.

The chain joins TRBV5-1 to TRBJ1-5; the D gene is possibly TRBD1 (5 bases). Germline-derived CDR1 and CDR2 are SGHRS and YFSETQ. The CDR3 length is 15 residues. V was trimmed by 5 bases and J by 5 bases, leaving 17 bases between them. The CDR3 DNA follows: TGCGCCAGCAGGAAGGACATTATGGAAGATCAGCCCCAGCATTTT. It codes for CASRKDIMEDQPQHF.

J is TRBJ2-1 and V is TRBV29-1; 8 nucleotides agree with TRBD1. The ends lost 0 bases at V and 9 bases at J; junction bases unmatched: 4. The CDR3 totals 13 residues. Germline V gene lookup returns CDR1 SQVTM and CDR2 ANQGSEA. This chain's CDR3 is CSVEDRTGREQFF. CDR3 sequence (DNA): TGCAGCGTTGAAGATCGGACAGGGCGTGAGCAGTTCTTC.

The chain is built from TRBV4-1 and TRBJ1-4, with a possible D match to TRBD1 (6 bases). This CDR3 contains 15 residues. Germline CDR1 and CDR2: MGHRA and YSYEKL. Trimming cost V 0 bases and J 2 bases, with 7 bases left between them. Written as DNA, the CDR3 is TGCGCCAGCAGCCAAGAAGGGGGGACTAATGAAAAACTGTTTTTT. It codes for CASSQEGGTNEKLFF.

As concerns this clone: One end of the junction fails to match germline, which may point to a read error. V usage is TRBV10-1 and J usage is TRBJ2-7, with D possibly TRBD1 on 5 matching bases. The CDR3 consists of 15 residues. Germline V gives CDR1 WNHNN, CDR2 SYGVQD (reference sequence). Written as DNA, the CDR3 is TGCGCCAGCAGTGGATCCAGGGCCTTGGGAAACCTATTAGTCTTC. It specifies CASSGSRALGNLLVF.

This chain links TRBV19 with TRBJ1-2; 8 bases line up with TRBD1. Germline V CDR1 and CDR2: LNHDA, SQIVND (reference sequence). The CDR3 loop spans 16 amino acids. The J segment lost 2 bases and the V segment lost 6 bases, leaving 11 bases of the junction unmatched. The CDR3 spells CASSRQGPNDNYGYTF. DNA for the CDR3: TGTGCCAGTAGCAGACAGGGGCCGAATGACAACTATGGCTACACCTTC.

The V call is TRBV19, the J call TRBJ2-5, with no clear D. Trimming shortened V by 8 bases and J by 3 bases, and 13 bases separated the two germline ends. CDR3 length: 13 residues. CDR1 LNHDA and CDR2 SQIVND come from the germline V gene (reference sequence). This CDR3 reads CASAPRGEETQYF. The CDR3 DNA reads TGTGCCAGTGCTCCACGTGGAGAAGAGACCCAGTACTTC.

The V and J genes are TRBV10-3 and TRBJ2-7; 7 positions match TRBD2. The CDR3 loop spans 14 amino acids. Per the germline V gene, CDR1 is ENHRY and CDR2 is SYGVKD. After removal of 6 bases from V and 2 bases from J, the junction contained 7 bases not matched to a gene. For the CDR3, the DNA is TGTGCCATCAGGGAGGAGCGGGGACCCTACGAGCAGTACTTC. Translation: CAIREERGPYEQYF.

The V call is TRBV5-1, the J call TRBJ2-1; D gene ambiguous. The V gene's germline CDR1 is SGHRS and CDR2 YFSETQ. Trimming stripped 1 base from V and 1 base from J, with 12 bases between. The CDR3 spans 16 residues. CDR3 region: CASSLSVLISYNEQFF. CDR3 coding DNA: TGCGCCAGCAGCTTGTCGGTCCTGATATCCTACAATGAGCAGTTCTTC. Full variable domain (outside the CDR3, taken from reference TRBV5-1 and TRBJ2-1): KAGVTQTPRYLIKTRGQQVTLSCSPISGHRSVSWYQQTPGQGLQFLFEYFSETQRNKGNFPGRFSGRQFSNSRSEMNVSTLELGDSALYLCASSLSVLISYNEQFFGPGTRLTVL.

This clone has only one observation. The V and J genes are TRBV5-1 and TRBJ2-1; D is unclear. Germline CDR1 reads SGHRS; CDR2 reads YFSETQ. Deletions cut 3 bases from V and 5 bases from J, with 9 bases between. The CDR3 covers 13 residues. CDR3 loop: CASSYSTDNEQFF. For the CDR3, the DNA is TGCGCCAGCAGCTACTCTACCGACAATGAGCAGTTCTTC.

The count of this clone is one. The chain is built from TRBV28 and TRBJ2-3; 9 nucleotides match TRBD1. Germline V gene lookup returns CDR1 MDHEN and CDR2 SYDVKM. The CDR3 is 15 amino acids. After removal of 3 bases from V and 2 bases from J, the junction contained 3 bases not matched to a gene. CDR3 in amino acids: CASSFGTGFTDTQYF. CDR3 DNA: TGTGCCAGCAGTTTCGGGACAGGGTTCACAGATACGCAGTATTTT.

J is TRBJ2-1 and V is TRBV5-6; TRBD2 matches at 7 bases. Germline V lookup: CDR1 SGHDT, CDR2 YYEEEE. V gave up 2 bases and J gave up 0 bases; unmatched junction bases: 5. The CDR3 is 16 amino acids. The CDR3, as DNA: TGTGCCAGCAGCTTTGGGACTATTAGCTCCTACAATGAGCAGTTCTTC. It yields the protein CASSFGTISSYNEQFF.

This sequence joins TRBV7-9 and TRBJ2-7, with 8 bases that match TRBD1. Germline-derived CDR1 and CDR2 are SEHNR and FQNEAQ (reference sequence). This CDR3 contains 17 residues. Trimming at V came to 0 bases and at J to 0 bases, leaving 7 bases not matched to a gene. The CDR3 spells CASSLALQGGGSYEQYF. The CDR3 nucleotides read TGTGCCAGCAGCTTAGCATTACAGGGGGGCGGCTCCTACGAGCAGTACTTC.